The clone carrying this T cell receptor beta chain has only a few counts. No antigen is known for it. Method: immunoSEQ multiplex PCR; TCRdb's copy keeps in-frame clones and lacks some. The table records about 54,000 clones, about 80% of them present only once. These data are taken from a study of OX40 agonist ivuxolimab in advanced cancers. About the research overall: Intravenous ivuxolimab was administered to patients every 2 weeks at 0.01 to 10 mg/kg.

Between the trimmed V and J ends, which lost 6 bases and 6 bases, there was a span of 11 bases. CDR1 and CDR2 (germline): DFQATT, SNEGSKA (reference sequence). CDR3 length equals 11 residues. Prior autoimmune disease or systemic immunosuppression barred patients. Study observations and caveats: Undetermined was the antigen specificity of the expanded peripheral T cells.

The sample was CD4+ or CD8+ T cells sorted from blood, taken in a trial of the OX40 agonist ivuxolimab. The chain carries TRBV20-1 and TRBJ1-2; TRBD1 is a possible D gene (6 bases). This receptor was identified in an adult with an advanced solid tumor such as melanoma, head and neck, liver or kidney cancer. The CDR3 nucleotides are TGCAGTGCGCACAGGGACGATGGCTACACCTTC. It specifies CSAHRDDGYTF.